Listed here is a single TCR beta chain. Germline V gene sequence: CDR1 SGHTA, CDR2 FQGTGA. The CDR3 extends over 13 amino acids. With 1 base removed from V and 4 bases from J, the gap between germline ends came to 5 bases. The data stem from a study of technical replicates of blood from a few donors. Measured with immunoSEQ multiplex PCR; TCRdb has only the in-frame clones, and not every one. This sample yields approximately 87,000 clones, of which about 91% are seen a single time; roughly 0.37% belongs to the top ten. Sequencing was performed on T cells isolated from PBMCs. This chain joins TRBV7-3 and TRBJ2-1; D unclear. The receptor was derived from a human donor in good health. Some clones in this sample may be carry-over from other donors' samples. The CDR3 is CASSLNFYNEQFF. As DNA, the CDR3 is TGTGCCAGCAGCTTAAACTTTTACAATGAGCAGTTCTTC.